This T cell receptor beta chain appears in the sequencing data of a study of pediatric ulcerative colitis. The rectum was sampled with one to two pinch biopsies at colonoscopy. As regards this clone: Antigen specificity is unknown.

CDR1 and CDR2 (germline): MGHDK, SYGVNS. V shed 2 bases and J shed 5 bases, with 16 bases lying between them. The length of the CDR3 is 15 residues. Regarding the study as a whole: Substantially fewer templates came from a couple of patients' blood samples. No controls had the two rectal clonotypes shared by ulcerative colitis patients.

Samples were sequenced at Survey level, maximum 500,000 reads. Clones were read by immunoSEQ multiplex PCR, and TCRdb kept only the in-frame ones, dropping some. The repertoire has fewer than 20,000 clones, about 80% of them found once; the top ten carry approximately 8%. Material: gut tissue. The chain carries TRBV25-1 and TRBJ2-7, with D possibly TRBD2 on 7 matching bases. The sequence came from a boy aged 10-17 years who was a control in a study of pediatric ulcerative colitis. The CDR3: CASSEIGGPWDEQYF. CDR3 nucleotides: TGTGCCAGCAGTGAAATCGGGGGGCCCTGGGACGAGCAGTACTTC.